This is a list of T cell receptor beta chains from one sample in a study of T cells in Graves' hyperthyroidism and ophthalmopathy. TCRdb passed the multiplex PCR reads through MiXCR, listing each CDR3 protein once. The data contain 600,000 or so distinct CDR3 sequences, around 46% of them seen just once; the ten biggest clones take up 8% to 8.5%. The material sequenced was peripheral blood or thyroid tissue (not recorded which). These receptors originate from a woman aged 18-29 years with Graves' hyperthyroidism. Both conserved end residues are part of each CDR3. Fields, in order: D gene, J gene, V gene, clone size, CDR3 protein, CDR3 DNA. D genes are given only for firm matches. Size is stated for part of the rows, as once, few or many counts, or as a class when the clone is expanded.

D gene: NA
J gene: TRBJ1-3
V gene: TRBV7-6
clone size: many
CDR3 protein: CASSPWVSGNTIYF
CDR3 DNA: TGTGCCAGCAGCCCCTGGGTCTCTGGAAACACCATATATTTT

D gene: TRBD1
J gene: TRBJ1-5
V gene: TRBV7-2
clone size: few
CDR3 protein: CASSPGTGVSQPQHF
CDR3 DNA: TGTGCCAGCAGTCCCGGGACAGGGGTGAGTCAGCCCCAGCATTTT

D gene: NA
J gene: TRBJ1-1
V gene: TRBV7-3
clone size: NA
CDR3 protein: CASSTRPGPNTEAFF
CDR3 DNA: TGTGCCAGCAGCACCCGGCCAGGGCCGAACACTGAAGCTTTCTTT

D gene: NA
J gene: TRBJ2-7
V gene: TRBV29-1
clone size: few
CDR3 protein: CSVPDRYRVGEQYF
CDR3 DNA: TGCAGCGTTCCTGACAGGTACCGCGTGGGAGAGCAGTACTTC

D gene: NA
J gene: TRBJ1-4
V gene: TRBV7-9
clone size: many
CDR3 protein: CATVDEKLFF
CDR3 DNA: TGTGCCACCGTGGATGAAAAACTGTTTTTT

D gene: NA
J gene: TRBJ1-2
V gene: TRBV25-1
clone size: NA
CDR3 protein: CASSYSNEWDYGYTF
CDR3 DNA: TGTGCCAGCAGTTACTCCAACGAGTGGGACTATGGCTACACCTTC

D gene: TRBD2
J gene: TRBJ2-7
V gene: TRBV10-3
clone size: NA
CDR3 protein: CASSYLRLAGVGLQYF
CDR3 DNA: TGTGCCAGCAGTTACCTACGACTAGCGGGAGTCGGTCTGCAGTACTTC

D gene: NA
J gene: TRBJ2-7
V gene: TRBV7-9
clone size: few
CDR3 protein: CASSKHSSKSYEQYF
CDR3 DNA: TGTGCCAGCAGCAAGCACTCGAGCAAGTCCTACGAGCAGTACTTC

D gene: NA
J gene: TRBJ1-6
V gene: TRBV20-1
clone size: few
CDR3 protein: CSARDIWNSPLHF
CDR3 DNA: TGCAGTGCTAGAGATATTTGGAATTCACCCCTCCACTTT

D gene: NA
J gene: TRBJ2-5
V gene: TRBV2
clone size: NA
CDR3 protein: CASRRDTRRAQYF
CDR3 DNA: TGTGCCAGCAGGCGGGACACCCGAAGGGCCCAGTACTTC

D gene: TRBD1
J gene: TRBJ2-7
V gene: TRBV2
clone size: NA
CDR3 protein: CASILGQGYEQYF
CDR3 DNA: TGTGCCAGCATCCTCGGACAGGGGTACGAGCAGTACTTC

D gene: NA
J gene: TRBJ1-2
V gene: TRBV2
clone size: many
CDR3 protein: CASRDRDISNYGYTF
CDR3 DNA: TGTGCCAGCAGGGACCGGGACATATCTAACTATGGCTACACCTTC

D gene: NA
J gene: TRBJ1-2
V gene: TRBV5-1
clone size: NA
CDR3 protein: CASTGDLYGYTF
CDR3 DNA: TGCGCCAGTACCGGGGACCTCTATGGCTACACCTTC

D gene: NA
J gene: TRBJ2-7
V gene: TRBV10-3
clone size: NA
CDR3 protein: CAISESVDEIYEQYF
CDR3 DNA: TGTGCCATCAGTGAGTCGGTGGATGAGATCTACGAGCAGTACTTC

D gene: NA
J gene: TRBJ1-6
V gene: TRBV7-9
clone size: many
CDR3 protein: CASSALLNSPLHF
CDR3 DNA: TGTGCCAGCAGCGCCCTGCTAAATTCACCCCTCCACTTT

D gene: NA
J gene: TRBJ1-1
V gene: TRBV10-3
clone size: NA
CDR3 protein: CAISEWTVLNTEAFF
CDR3 DNA: TGTGCCATCAGTGAGTGGACAGTACTGAACACTGAAGCTTTCTTT

D gene: TRBD1
J gene: TRBJ2-2
V gene: TRBV7-9
clone size: few
CDR3 protein: CASSTGQGAGTGELFF
CDR3 DNA: TGTGCCAGTAGTACTGGACAGGGGGCGGGCACCGGGGAGCTGTTTTTT

D gene: NA
J gene: TRBJ1-1
V gene: TRBV20-1
clone size: many
CDR3 protein: CSATWEETFF
CDR3 DNA: TGCAGTGCTACCTGGGAGGAAACTTTCTTT

D gene: NA
J gene: TRBJ1-2
V gene: TRBV29-1
clone size: NA
CDR3 protein: CSAAGSSYGYTF
CDR3 DNA: TGCAGCGCAGCCGGGAGCAGCTATGGCTACACCTTC

D gene: TRBD1
J gene: TRBJ1-5
V gene: TRBV24-1
clone size: NA
CDR3 protein: CATSGTTGDFSNQPQHF
CDR3 DNA: TGTGCCACCAGTGGGACGACAGGGGATTTTAGCAATCAGCCCCAGCATTTT

D gene: NA
J gene: TRBJ2-5
V gene: TRBV6-5
clone size: NA
CDR3 protein: CASRYINREGETQYF
CDR3 DNA: TGTGCCAGCAGGTACATCAACAGGGAGGGAGAGACCCAGTACTTC

D gene: NA
J gene: TRBJ1-4
V gene: TRBV12-3/TRBV12-4
clone size: many
CDR3 protein: CASGFGEKLFF
CDR3 DNA: TGTGCCAGCGGGTTTGGGGAAAAACTGTTTTTT

D gene: TRBD2
J gene: TRBJ2-5
V gene: TRBV2
clone size: NA
CDR3 protein: CASGISGRAKETQYF
CDR3 DNA: TGTGCCAGCGGTATTAGCGGGAGGGCCAAGGAGACCCAGTACTTC

D gene: NA
J gene: TRBJ2-5
V gene: TRBV9
clone size: NA
CDR3 protein: CASSVATGPQETQYF
CDR3 DNA: TGTGCCAGCAGCGTAGCTACGGGACCTCAAGAGACCCAGTACTTC

D gene: TRBD1
J gene: TRBJ1-2
V gene: TRBV10-2
clone size: NA
CDR3 protein: CASSESTGDNYGYTF
CDR3 DNA: TGCGCCAGCAGTGAGTCGACAGGGGATAACTATGGCTACACCTTC

D gene: TRBD2
J gene: TRBJ2-5
V gene: TRBV7-7
clone size: NA
CDR3 protein: CASSPGRQLAGPQETQYF
CDR3 DNA: TGTGCCAGCAGCCCGGGTCGCCAACTAGCGGGACCACAAGAGACCCAGTACTTC

D gene: NA
J gene: TRBJ1-1
V gene: TRBV7-3
clone size: NA
CDR3 protein: CASSSIYRTGSGTEAFF
CDR3 DNA: TGTGCCAGTAGCTCAATTTATCGGACTGGAAGTGGCACTGAAGCTTTCTTT

D gene: TRBD1
J gene: TRBJ1-2
V gene: TRBV24-1
clone size: many
CDR3 protein: CATSDLSGGGYTF
CDR3 DNA: TGTGCCACCAGTGACCTTTCAGGGGGTGGCTACACCTTC

D gene: NA
J gene: TRBJ1-2
V gene: TRBV10-3
clone size: NA
CDR3 protein: CASSEGAGGNGYTF
CDR3 DNA: TGTGCCAGCAGTGAAGGGGCAGGAGGGAATGGCTACACCTTC

D gene: TRBD1
J gene: TRBJ2-7
V gene: TRBV24-1
clone size: many
CDR3 protein: CATSDPGTGVERESVQYF
CDR3 DNA: TGTGCCACCAGTGACCCTGGGACAGGGGTGGAGCGGGAGTCTGTGCAGTACTTC

D gene: NA
J gene: TRBJ2-7
V gene: TRBV10-3
clone size: many
CDR3 protein: CAISEGPPRTYEQYF
CDR3 DNA: TGTGCCATCAGTGAGGGACCACCTAGGACCTACGAGCAGTACTTC

D gene: NA
J gene: TRBJ2-7
V gene: TRBV7-2
clone size: many
CDR3 protein: CASSLDRGDEQYF
CDR3 DNA: TGTGCCAGCAGCTTAGACCGAGGAGACGAGCAGTACTTC

D gene: TRBD2
J gene: TRBJ2-2
V gene: TRBV7-2
clone size: NA
CDR3 protein: CASPRGLAGVTGELFF
CDR3 DNA: TGTGCCAGCCCTCGCGGACTAGCGGGAGTCACCGGGGAGCTGTTTTTT

D gene: NA
J gene: TRBJ1-2
V gene: TRBV29-1
clone size: NA
CDR3 protein: CSVVVDTPGNYGYTF
CDR3 DNA: TGCAGCGTTGTGGTAGACACGCCTGGAAACTATGGCTACACCTTC

D gene: TRBD2
J gene: TRBJ2-7
V gene: TRBV10-3
clone size: once
CDR3 protein: CAIGGDLPYEQYF
CDR3 DNA: TGTGCCATCGGGGGGGACCTCCCCTACGAGCAGTACTTC

D gene: TRBD1
J gene: TRBJ1-5
V gene: TRBV2
clone size: few
CDR3 protein: CARTGTGNQPQHF
CDR3 DNA: TGTGCCCGCACCGGGACAGGCAATCAGCCCCAGCATTTT

D gene: TRBD2
J gene: TRBJ2-3
V gene: TRBV4-1
clone size: once
CDR3 protein: CASSHTTSGSGKDTQYF
CDR3 DNA: TGCGCCAGCAGCCACACGACTAGCGGGAGTGGTAAGGATACGCAGTATTTT

D gene: NA
J gene: TRBJ1-1
V gene: TRBV7-8
clone size: NA
CDR3 protein: CASSLGGPPGPMNTEAFF
CDR3 DNA: TGTGCCAGCAGCTTAGGGGGGCCGCCGGGACCGATGAACACTGAAGCTTTCTTT

D gene: NA
J gene: TRBJ1-1
V gene: TRBV20-1
clone size: NA
CDR3 protein: CSARVGSSTGIAFF
CDR3 DNA: TGCAGTGCTAGAGTCGGCTCCTCGACGGGGATAGCTTTCTTT

D gene: NA
J gene: TRBJ1-1
V gene: TRBV5-1
clone size: NA
CDR3 protein: CASSLATYLNRDTEAFF
CDR3 DNA: TGCGCCAGCAGCTTGGCGACCTACCTCAACCGGGACACTGAAGCTTTCTTT

D gene: NA
J gene: TRBJ1-5
V gene: TRBV5-1
clone size: many
CDR3 protein: CASSLAGRQPQHF
CDR3 DNA: TGCGCCAGCAGCTTGGCAGGACGTCAGCCCCAGCATTTT

D gene: TRBD2
J gene: TRBJ2-7
V gene: TRBV7-9
clone size: few
CDR3 protein: CASSHGLAETYEQYF
CDR3 DNA: TGCGCCAGCAGCCACGGACTAGCGGAGACCTACGAGCAGTACTTC

D gene: TRBD1
J gene: TRBJ1-3
V gene: TRBV7-2
clone size: NA
CDR3 protein: CASSQETGGSGNTIYF
CDR3 DNA: TGTGCCAGCAGCCAAGAGACAGGGGGCTCTGGAAACACCATATATTTT

D gene: NA
J gene: TRBJ2-2
V gene: TRBV7-2
clone size: NA
CDR3 protein: CASSQGTLAGELFF
CDR3 DNA: TGTGCCAGCAGCCAAGGCACCCTCGCCGGGGAGCTGTTTTTT

D gene: NA
J gene: TRBJ1-2
V gene: TRBV25-1
clone size: NA
CDR3 protein: CASSQPTGTFAPGGYTF
CDR3 DNA: TGCGCCAGCAGCCAACCTACCGGGACATTTGCCCCCGGCGGCTACACCTTC

D gene: NA
J gene: TRBJ2-5
V gene: TRBV4-1
clone size: NA
CDR3 protein: CASSQQGRGGETQYF
CDR3 DNA: TGCGCCAGCAGCCAACAAGGCAGAGGGGGAGAGACCCAGTACTTC

D gene: NA
J gene: TRBJ1-3
V gene: TRBV2
clone size: NA
CDR3 protein: CASSGRYSGNTIYF
CDR3 DNA: TGTGCCAGCAGTGGCCGATACTCTGGAAACACCATATATTTT

D gene: NA
J gene: TRBJ1-2
V gene: TRBV20-1
clone size: few
CDR3 protein: CSAPRSTGQTNYGYTF
CDR3 DNA: TGCAGTGCTCCTAGGTCGACAGGCCAAACTAACTATGGCTACACCTTC

D gene: NA
J gene: TRBJ1-4
V gene: TRBV15
clone size: once
CDR3 protein: CATSRDREREKLFF
CDR3 DNA: TGTGCCACCAGCAGAGACAGGGAACGTGAAAAACTGTTTTTT

D gene: NA
J gene: TRBJ1-1
V gene: TRBV29-1
clone size: many
CDR3 protein: CSVDYLHVGSAAFF
CDR3 DNA: TGCAGCGTTGATTATTTGCATGTAGGGTCAGCAGCTTTCTTT

D gene: NA
J gene: TRBJ2-6
V gene: TRBV10-3
clone size: NA
CDR3 protein: CAIRGWSGANVLTF
CDR3 DNA: TGTGCCATCAGGGGGTGGTCTGGGGCCAACGTCCTGACTTTC

D gene: NA
J gene: TRBJ2-7
V gene: TRBV25-1
clone size: NA
CDR3 protein: CASLVRGSYEQYF
CDR3 DNA: TGTGCCAGCCTAGTCCGAGGCTCCTACGAGCAGTACTTC

D gene: NA
J gene: TRBJ2-7
V gene: TRBV6-1
clone size: NA
CDR3 protein: CAISEAIRGESSYEQYF
CDR3 DNA: TGTGCCATCAGTGAAGCTATTAGGGGGGAGAGCTCCTACGAGCAGTACTTC